The next 21 T cell receptor beta chains were all read from a single sample in a study of T-cell memory formation after mild COVID-19. TCRdb re-analysed the 5' RACE reads in MiXCR, keeping a single row per CDR3 protein. The sample has about 430,000 distinct CDR3 sequences; 20% to 25% are singletons. The sample comprised PBMCs or a T cell subset sorted from them (not recorded which). These receptors were collected from an adult woman who had mild COVID-19 (a few samples of this study predate the infection). Cell type and time point are not known.

The V and J genes are TRBV7-6 and TRBJ2-3; 8 nucleotides match TRBD2. Germline CDR1 is SGHVS and CDR2 is FNYEAQ. The CDR3 is made up of 16 amino acids. Trimming cost V 5 bases and J 3 bases; bases outside gene matches: 10. CDR3 nucleotides: TGTGCCAGCAGCCAGGGCTCAGCGGGAGCGACAGATACGCAGTATTTT. Protein: CASSQGSAGATDTQYF.

The gene calls are TRBV3-1 and TRBJ2-7; weak D call: TRBD1 (6 bases). The CDR3 totals 14 residues. Trimming shortened V by 3 bases and J by 3 bases, and 12 bases separated the two germline ends. Germline CDR1 reads LGHDT; CDR2 reads YNNKEL (reference sequence). The CDR3 sequence: CASSQGHSFYEQYF. Written as DNA, the CDR3 is TGTGCCAGCAGCCAGGGACATAGCTTCTACGAGCAGTACTTC.

The chain is built from TRBV4-3 and TRBJ2-1; TRBD2 matches at 13 bases. CDR1 and CDR2 (germline): LGHNA, YSLEER. V was pared by 3 bases and J by 4 bases, with 9 bases of the junction left unmatched. The CDR3 sequence is 18 residues long. The CDR3 sequence: CASSQTGTSGTAYNEQFF. CDR3 sequence (DNA): TGCGCCAGCAGCCAGACCGGGACTAGCGGGACAGCATACAATGAGCAGTTCTTC.

The chain joins TRBV12-3 or TRBV12-4 to TRBJ2-3; D may match TRBD1 or TRBD2 (5 bases each). Trimming pared 6 bases from V and 0 bases from J, leaving 16 bases between. The CDR3 extends over 16 amino acids. In DNA form, the CDR3 reads TGTGCCAGCAGCGGGGACCCACCCGAGAGCACAGATACGCAGTATTTT. Translation gives CASSGDPPESTDTQYF.

This clonotype appeared a few times. The chain employs TRBV29-1 and TRBJ2-3; D unresolved. Germline CDR1 is SQVTM and CDR2 is ANQGSEA. This CDR3 has 13 amino acids. V lost 1 base to trimming and J lost 0 bases, with 5 bases between them. This CDR3 reads CSVEGRSTDTQYF. Here the CDR3 DNA reads TGCAGCGTTGAAGGTAGAAGCACAGATACGCAGTATTTT.

CDR3 amino acids: CASSRDVNEKLFF. The DNA for the CDR3 is TGTGCCAGCAGTAGGGACGTTAATGAAAAACTGTTTTTT. This chain joins TRBV2 and TRBJ1-4; TRBD1 might be the D (5 bases). The CDR3 runs 13 residues. CDR1 is SNHLY, CDR2 FYNNEI, per germline. V dropped 5 bases and J dropped 4 bases, with 8 bases sitting between them.

This chain joins TRBV7-6 and TRBJ2-3, with a possible D match to TRBD2 (5 bases). The CDR3 covers 13 residues. Per germline, CDR1 SGHVS and CDR2 FNYEAQ. Trimming cost V 2 bases and J 5 bases, with 8 bases left between them. In DNA form, the CDR3 reads TGTGCCAGCAGCTTAATAGAGGGAGATACGCAGTATTTT. It yields the protein CASSLIEGDTQYF. Full variable domain (remainder filled in from reference TRBV7-6 and TRBJ2-3): GAGVSQSPRYKVTKRGQDVALRCDPISGHVSLYWYRQALGQGPEFLTYFNYEAQQDKSGLPNDRFSAERPEGSISTLTIQRTEQRDSAMYRCASSLIEGDTQYFGPGTRLTVL.

This CDR3 reads CSAHSGASYEQYF. CDR3 sequence (DNA): TGCAGTGCACATAGCGGGGCCTCCTACGAGCAGTACTTC. This chain joins TRBV20-1 and TRBJ2-7; 8 nucleotides align to TRBD2. Germline CDR1 DFQATT, CDR2 SNEGSKA (reference sequence). There are 13 residues in the CDR3. The J segment lost 0 bases and the V segment lost 6 bases, leaving 4 bases of the junction unmatched.

The V and J genes are TRBV15 and TRBJ2-6; D possibly corresponds to TRBD2 (5 bases). This CDR3 has 15 residues. V was cut by 0 bases and J by 4 bases, with 7 bases left in between. Germline V gene lookup returns CDR1 LNHNV and CDR2 YYDKDF (reference sequence). The CDR3 DNA is TGTGCCACCAGCAGAGAAAGCGGCGGGGCCAACGTCCTGACTTTC. Its protein is CATSRESGGANVLTF.

The rearrangement joins TRBV5-1 to TRBJ2-5; D is uncertain. V shed 1 base and J shed 5 bases, with 12 bases lying between them. The length of the CDR3 is 14 residues. Per germline, CDR1 SGHRS and CDR2 YFSETQ. CDR3 in amino acids: CASSLSRVEETQYF. The DNA of the CDR3 is TGCGCCAGCAGCTTGAGTAGGGTTGAGGAGACCCAGTACTTC.

This clonotype was counted a few times. This chain links TRBV12-3 or TRBV12-4 with TRBJ2-3, with D uncertain. Trimming removed 4 bases at V and 4 bases at J, with 18 bases between. CDR3 size: 16 residues. CDR3 sequence (DNA): TGTGCCAGCAGTTCCCCCAACGGGCAGCGATCAGATACGCAGTATTTT. It codes for CASSSPNGQRSDTQYF.

The chain has TRBV5-1 and TRBJ2-7, with 10 bases identical to TRBD1. The J segment lost 4 bases and the V segment lost 4 bases, leaving 5 bases of the junction unmatched. Germline loops: CDR1 SGHRS, CDR2 YFSETQ. This CDR3 has 14 amino acids. Written as DNA, the CDR3 is TGCGCCAGCAGCGACGGGACAGGGGTATACGAGCAGTACTTC. Protein: CASSDGTGVYEQYF.

In its sample, this clonotype was seen once. The chain has TRBV7-6 and TRBJ2-5; tentative D call: TRBD1 (6 bases). This CDR3 has 16 residues. Germline CDR1 is SGHVS and CDR2 is FNYEAQ. Trimming took off 5 bases at V and 5 bases at J, with 21 bases between the two ends. This chain's CDR3 is CASSPRTASSGETQYF. The CDR3, as DNA: TGTGCCAGCAGCCCCCGGACAGCCTCCTCCGGGGAGACCCAGTACTTC.

This clonotype was counted a few times. The chain recombines TRBV13 with TRBJ2-3, with D uncertain. Trimming removed 5 bases at V and 0 bases at J, with 15 bases between. Germline V gene sequence: CDR1 PRHDT, CDR2 FYEKMQ (reference sequence). The CDR3 has 16 amino acids. The chain's CDR3 is CASSAGDRRSTDTQYF. In nucleotides, the CDR3 is TGTGCCAGCAGCGCCGGTGACCGGCGGAGCACAGATACGCAGTATTTT.

The rearrangement links TRBV5-1 to TRBJ2-7; 9 bases fit TRBD2. There are 16 residues in the CDR3. The germline gives CDR1 SGHRS, CDR2 YFSETQ. Trimming removed 4 bases from V and 0 bases from J; junction bases left unmatched: 8. The CDR3: CASSKASGRSSYEQYF. The CDR3, as DNA: TGCGCCAGCAGCAAGGCCAGCGGGAGGTCCTCCTACGAGCAGTACTTC.

This clonotype showed up many times. The chain has TRBV29-1 and TRBJ2-4; D uncertain. The germline gives CDR1 SQVTM, CDR2 ANQGSEA. There are 15 residues in the CDR3. The V end was cut by 5 bases, the J end by 1 base, with 15 bases between. This CDR3 is CSVKPQTHAKNIQYF. CDR3 nucleotide sequence: TGCAGCGTTAAACCCCAAACTCACGCCAAAAACATTCAGTACTTC.

This clonotype was seen more than once but under ten times. The V and J genes are TRBV7-9 and TRBJ2-2; D may match TRBD1 or TRBD2 (5 bases each). Trimming cost V 4 bases and J 1 base, with 10 bases left between them. Looked up from germline, CDR1 is SEHNR and CDR2 is FQNEAQ (reference sequence). This CDR3 spans 15 amino acids. CDR3 loop: CASSSGTQNTGELFF. Here the CDR3 DNA reads TGTGCCAGCAGCTCCGGGACCCAGAACACCGGGGAGCTGTTTTTT.

The chain couples TRBV7-6 to TRBJ2-1; D gene unclear. Germline V CDR1 and CDR2: SGHVS, FNYEAQ. This CDR3 comprises 15 residues. V shed 5 bases and J shed 7 bases, with 18 bases lying between them. The CDR3 sequence: CASSPRHAAANEQFF. CDR3 DNA sequence: TGTGCCAGCAGCCCCCGGCACGCCGCTGCGAATGAGCAGTTCTTC.

The V and J genes are TRBV7-8 and TRBJ2-1; 7 nucleotides agree with TRBD1. Germline V gene lookup returns CDR1 SGHVS and CDR2 FQNEAQ. CDR3 length: 15 residues. J lost 7 bases, V lost 4 bases, and 10 bases had no gene match. CDR3 loop: CASSSANRGQNEQFF. The DNA for the CDR3 is TGTGCCAGCAGCTCCGCCAACAGGGGTCAGAATGAGCAGTTCTTC.

This clonotype has a handful of counts. The rearrangement joins TRBV7-9 to TRBJ2-4, with D uncertain. This CDR3 is 14 amino acids long. Germline-derived CDR1 and CDR2 are SEHNR and FQNEAQ (reference sequence). V lost 1 base, J lost 9 bases, and 13 bases lay in between. CDR3 in amino acids: CASSLVMASFIQYF. The CDR3 region has the DNA TGTGCCAGCAGCTTAGTCATGGCGAGTTTCATTCAGTACTTC. The entire variable domain, with the rest obtained from reference TRBV7-9 and TRBJ2-4, is as follows: DTGVSQNPRHKITKRGQNVTFRCDPISEHNRLYWYRQTLGQGPEFLTYFQNEAQLEKSRLLSDRFSAERPKGSFSTLEIQRTEQGDSAMYLCASSLVMASFIQYFGAGTRLSVL.

The chain links TRBV27 to TRBJ2-7; 8 bases fit TRBD1. V was pared by 3 bases and J by 4 bases, with 5 bases of the junction left unmatched. This CDR3 region has 14 residues. Germline CDR1 reads MNHEY; CDR2 reads SMNVEV (reference sequence). The CDR3 loop reads CASSLRQGYYEQYF. The CDR3 nucleotides are TGTGCCAGCAGTTTGCGACAGGGGTATTACGAGCAGTACTTC.